The source of this TCR beta chain is a study of neurological immune-mediated disorders (dated by TCRdb to the late 2010s). For context, the study as a whole: Using UMI-based sequencing, the study compared peripheral blood TCR-beta repertoires from patients with HTLV-I-associated myelopathy (HAM/TSP), patients with multiple sclerosis, and healthy controls. The 95 to 120 TCR-beta libraries included longitudinal samples, technical triplicates and paired sorted CD4+ and CD8+ T-cell subsets alongside PBMC samples. Each longitudinal HAM/TSP and healthy donor was sampled at 3 time-points spaced at about 3-45 month intervals. The cohort was made up of 68 subjects, consisting of around 15 HAM/TSP patients, some 35 multiple sclerosis patients and around 20 healthy controls. Results the study describes overall, beyond this receptor: No identical CDR3 amino acid sequences were shared among expanded clones across subjects, suggesting private TCR-beta repertoires in all groups. TCR clonal expansion was highest in HAM/TSP patients and lowest in MS patients, with MS patients falling below even healthy controls.

Germline trimming: 5 bases from V, 10 bases from J; junction bases outside gene matches: 9. The CDR3 runs 13 residues from the cysteine to the phenylalanine. Just CDR3 DNA is preserved here, 39 bases in frame from base 1. For CDR1 and CDR2, the germline V gene lists SGHTA and FQGNSA. cDNA was synthesized by template-switch 5'RACE using a primer carrying a 10-nucleotide random unique molecular identifier by which each TCR transcript was tagged. Over 200 million TCR-beta sequences, covering 15-18 subjects, were produced in each sequencing run. The RNeasy kit was used to extract total RNA. TCR-beta VDJ regions were amplified with primers for the TCR constant region and the 5'RACE anchor, using the KAPA Real-time Library Amplification kit. Sample indexes and Illumina adaptors were added in a first PCR, after which library yield was increased in a second PCR. The roughly 650 bp TCR product was size-selected on a 2% E-gel SizeSelection system after Ampure bead purification. Library quality was checked on a Bioanalyzer, concentration was measured with Qubit, and libraries were quantified with the Kapa Library Quantification kit before pooling. Libraries were sequenced paired-end 2 x 150 bp on an Illumina HiSeq 2500. To increase sequence diversity, roughly 24-32% phiX was spiked into each library pool. In the authors' own workflow: Quality-filtered reads were processed with the UMI-based MiGEC pipeline, and over 85% of raw TCR sequences were removed by the MiGEC pipeline during error correction. IMGT germline references were used for alignment of VDJ genes, and clonotypes were defined by a unique CDR3 amino acid sequence together with V-J genes. VDJtools evaluated clonal expansion, Shannon diversity and CDR3 relatedness (CalcPairwiseDistances, ClusterSamples); CLCbio workbench built phylogenetic trees. Using coefficient-of-variation modelling across technical triplicates, the study counted a clone as expanded if it had at least 8 unique UMIs. Starting from the raw public reads, TCRdb applied fastp trimming at Q25, assembled clones with MiXCR and retained in-frame beta chains. Each CDR3 protein gets just one entry, which takes the most common genes and DNA from the rows behind it. The V and J calls come from TCRdb's annotation, not from the publication. In all, the sample holds fewer than 60,000 distinct CDR3 sequences, and about 12% of those were seen once. Less than 5.5% of the sample comes from the top ten.

The sample holds many counts of this clonotype. The antigen it recognizes is unknown. The input lacks base qualities; no much larger clone sits a single base away. The time point label here, explained by the study, means: longitudinal time-point 2. For unsorted PBMC libraries, 2 million PBMCs were used after storage in RNAlater at -80 degrees C until RNA extraction. PBMCs were separated from peripheral blood using Ficoll-Hypaque density gradient centrifugation and then cryopreserved in liquid nitrogen. This receptor was identified in a male donor with HTLV-1-associated myelopathy (HAM/TSP). The chain employs TRBV7-2 and TRBJ2-3; 7 central nucleotides agree with TRBD1. Sequencing used PBMCs. The nucleotide sequence reads as follows: TGTGCCAGCAGCGATTCCGGGACAGTGGCGCAGTATTTT. It specifies CASSDSGTVAQYF.